These T cell receptor beta chains were read from a single sample in a study of T cell repertoires in cytomegalovirus infection. From the reads, TCRdb called clonotypes with MiXCR, one entry per CDR3 protein. Among about 740,000 distinct CDR3 sequences listed, under 40% were seen once. The sequencing sample was made of PBMCs. The origin of the receptors is a human donor in good health (CMV status not recorded). Some clones in this sample may be carry-over from other donors' samples. Both conserved end residues are part of each CDR3. The D gene is left open where the match is weak. Expanded clones get a size class; other rows say once, few or many, or leave the size out.

clone size	D gene	V gene	CDR3 length	J gene	CDR3 DNA	CDR3 protein
few	.	TRBV6-8	11	TRBJ1-6	TGTGCCCCGACCGGGGATTCACCCCTCCACTTT	CAPTGDSPLHF
.	.	TRBV7-2	14	TRBJ1-1	TGTGCCAGCAGCCCCCGACGGACAGACCCTGAAGCTTTCTTT	CASSPRRTDPEAFF
few	.	TRBV7-2	14	TRBJ2-1	TGTGCCAGCAGCTTAGGGGTGACAGCTAATGAGCAGTTCTTC	CASSLGVTANEQFF
.	.	TRBV20-1	12	TRBJ1-2	TGCAGTGCTGGTCAACAACGTTCGGGCTACACCTTC	CSAGQQRSGYTF
few	.	TRBV6-1	15	TRBJ1-1	TGTGCCAGCAGTGAAGCGCGTGGGGGCTTTACTGAAGCTTTCTTT	CASSEARGGFTEAFF
.	.	TRBV19	14	TRBJ2-3	TGTGCCAGTAGTATATCTGGTGGGAGAGATACGCAGTATTTT	CASSISGGRDTQYF
.	TRBD1	TRBV7-3	15	TRBJ2-1	TGTTCCAGCAGCTTCGGGACAGGGTCACACAATGAGCAGTTCTTC	CSSSFGTGSHNEQFF
.	.	TRBV11-3	16	TRBJ1-1	TGTGCCAGCAGCTTGTTTTTATCCACGCCAAACACGGACACTTTCTTT	CASSLFLSTPNTDTFF
few	.	TRBV28	16	TRBJ2-1	TGTGCCAGCTCAATCCTGGGAGGGGGCGAGTCGGTTGAGCAGTTCTTC	CASSILGGGESVEQFF
.	TRBD2	TRBV5-6	17	TRBJ2-3	TGTGCCAGCTGCAGGAGCGGGAGGGCCGGAGGCACAGATACGCAGTATTTT	CASCRSGRAGGTDTQYF
few	.	TRBV10-3	14	TRBJ2-3	TGTGCCGCCCAGGGGCTAGGGAGCACAGATACGCAGTATTTT	CAAQGLGSTDTQYF
.	TRBD1	TRBV5-1	16	TRBJ2-3	TGCGCCAGCAGCTTAACGGACAGGGGAAGCACAGATACGCAGTATTTT	CASSLTDRGSTDTQYF
few	TRBD1	TRBV18	14	TRBJ2-3	TGTGCCAGCTCGGGACAGCCTTCCACAGATACGCAGTATTTT	CASSGQPSTDTQYF
few	.	TRBV7-9	15	TRBJ2-3	TGTGCCAGCAGCTACCGGGATCCCATCACAGATACGCAGTATTTT	CASSYRDPITDTQYF
once	TRBD1	TRBV24-1	13	TRBJ1-5	TGTGCCACCTCTACAGGGGGCGAACAGCCCAAGCATTTT	CATSTGGEQPKHF
few	.	TRBV6-6	14	TRBJ1-1	TGTGCCAGCATCCTTGACGGGGGCGGGACTGAAGCTTTCTTT	CASILDGGGTEAFF
few	TRBD1	TRBV7-8	17	TRBJ1-1	TGTGCCAGCAGCTTAGCCGCATACAGGGGACAGGGCACTGAAGCTTTCTTT	CASSLAAYRGQGTEAFF
many	.	TRBV7-2	15	TRBJ2-1	TGTGCCAGCAGCCCCAGGGACTTGTCCTACAATGAGCAGTTCTTC	CASSPRDLSYNEQFF
.	.	TRBV25-1	21	TRBJ1-4	TGTGCCAGCAGTGAATATAGGGGCCCTGAGGGGAATGGTGCAACTAATGAAAAACTGTTTTTT	CASSEYRGPEGNGATNEKLFF
.	TRBD2	TRBV5-4	15	TRBJ2-7	TGTGCCAGCAGCCATGGCCTAGCGGGGGGGCCGCGGCAGTACTTC	CASSHGLAGGPRQYF
.	.	TRBV29-1	11	TRBJ2-5	TGCAGCGTTGTATTGCAAGAGACCCAGTACTTC	CSVVLQETQYF
.	.	TRBV11-2	14	TRBJ1-5	TGTGCCAGCAGCTTCTCGGGGGATCCAGAGCCCCAGCATTTT	CASSFSGDPEPQHF
.	.	TRBV5-1	14	TRBJ2-7	TGCGCCAGCAGCTTGGACCCAGGCTATTACGAGCAGTACTTC	CASSLDPGYYEQYF
.	.	TRBV12-3/TRBV12-4	11	TRBJ2-1	TGTGCCAGCAGTCCAGTTACTGAGCAGTTCTTC	CASSPVTEQFF
few	.	TRBV28	13	TRBJ1-2	TGTGCCACCAACGTACTAGTTAACTATGGCTACACCTTC	CATNVLVNYGYTF
few	.	TRBV29-1	12	TRBJ1-1	TGCAGCGTGGATACGGCGAACACTGAAGCTTTCTTT	CSVDTANTEAFF
few	TRBD1	TRBV5-4	13	TRBJ1-6	TGTGCCAGCAGCTGGGACAGAAATTCACCCCTCCACTTT	CASSWDRNSPLHF
.	.	TRBV20-1	9	TRBJ2-3	TGCAGTGCCCCCGAGACGCAGTATTTT	CSAPETQYF
.	.	TRBV28	11	TRBJ1-1	TGTGCCAGCAGTCACGGGGACGAAGCTTTCTTT	CASSHGDEAFF